The present entry profiles one TCR beta chain with its context. The antigen this receptor binds is unknown. No base quality information exists; no much larger clone differs at one position. The sample belongs to a study of blood T cell repertoires in COVID-19 (dated by TCRdb to the early 2020s). Notes on the research overall: Samples covering the acute and convalescent phases of COVID-19 were provided by collaborators in the United States, Italy and Spain. The prospective study material was composed of cDNA or gDNA derived from T cells, B-cell-depleted T cells, or PBMCs. Subjects who had been exposed to COVID-19, were actively infected with it, or had recovered from it provided the deeply sampled blood TCRbeta repertoires that made up the dataset. The repertoires were released in a freely available public database meant as a resource for research on the immune response to SARS-CoV-2. Samples came from the ongoing ImmuneRACE study (first 160 participants) plus 1,254 subjects from 6 global collaborators. A de-identified subject ID, COVID-19 status, age in years and sex were almost always included in the sample metadata. Where available, HLA class I and class II types were taken from metadata supplied by the sample provider and were not determined by assay-based typing.

The immunoSEQ Assay, a bias-controlled multiplex PCR, was used to amplify TCRbeta CDR3 regions from genomic DNA. Concerning the study's data processing: The number of nucleated cells in each sample was estimated by amplification of reference gene primers within the assay. To quantify the absolute abundance of each unique TCRbeta CDR3 rearrangement, sequence reads were collapsed and filtered. For each sample, productive Simpson clonality was calculated as the square root of Simpson's diversity index over productive rearrangements. The immuneACCESS repertoire file appears here via TCRdb, limited to in-frame rearrangements. These files lack a portion of the clones; in checked studies, under half of the deficit traces to unresolved V genes, and the cause of the others is not known. V and J calls and clone size follow that table, whereas D and trimming were derived from the DNA. This sample comprises approximately 120,000 clones, 75% to 85% of them detected only once. The ten largest clones add up to more than 35% of the sample.

Each collaborating institution followed its own protocols to collect whole blood in K2EDTA tubes. For TCRbeta analysis, collaborators shipped samples in one of three forms: frozen whole blood, isolated PBMCs, or DNA extracted from either of those sample types. Overall study outcomes, separate from this receptor: Clinical and demographic metadata were provided uncurated, with the amount varying by source and participant.

The CDR3 runs 12 amino acids, cysteine and phenylalanine included. The read is trimmed to its CDR3 DNA, 36 bases read in frame from base 1. CDR1 and CDR2, looked up from the germline V gene, are MNHNS and SASEGT. Trimming costs V 2 bases and J 9 bases, and their ends lie 10 bases apart. This TCR derives from a man aged 40-49 years with active or convalescent COVID-19. Material: peripheral blood. This sequence uses TRBV6-1 and TRBJ2-5; the D gene remains uncertain. Here is the DNA: TGTGCCAGCAGTGAAACCCCTAGGCCCCAGTACTTC. It codes for CASSETPRPQYF.